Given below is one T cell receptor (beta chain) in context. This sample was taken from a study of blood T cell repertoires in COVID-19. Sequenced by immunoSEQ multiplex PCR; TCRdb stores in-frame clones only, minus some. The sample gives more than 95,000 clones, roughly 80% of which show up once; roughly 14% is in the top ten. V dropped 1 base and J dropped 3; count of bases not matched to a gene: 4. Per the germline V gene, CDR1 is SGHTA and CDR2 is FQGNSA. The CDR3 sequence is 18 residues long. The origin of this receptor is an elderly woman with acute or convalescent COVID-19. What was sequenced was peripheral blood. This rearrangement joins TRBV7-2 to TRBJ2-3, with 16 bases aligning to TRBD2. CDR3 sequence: CASSLVGLAGGHTDTQYF. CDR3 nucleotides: TGTGCCAGCAGCTTAGTGGGACTAGCGGGAGGGCATACAGATACGCAGTATTTT.